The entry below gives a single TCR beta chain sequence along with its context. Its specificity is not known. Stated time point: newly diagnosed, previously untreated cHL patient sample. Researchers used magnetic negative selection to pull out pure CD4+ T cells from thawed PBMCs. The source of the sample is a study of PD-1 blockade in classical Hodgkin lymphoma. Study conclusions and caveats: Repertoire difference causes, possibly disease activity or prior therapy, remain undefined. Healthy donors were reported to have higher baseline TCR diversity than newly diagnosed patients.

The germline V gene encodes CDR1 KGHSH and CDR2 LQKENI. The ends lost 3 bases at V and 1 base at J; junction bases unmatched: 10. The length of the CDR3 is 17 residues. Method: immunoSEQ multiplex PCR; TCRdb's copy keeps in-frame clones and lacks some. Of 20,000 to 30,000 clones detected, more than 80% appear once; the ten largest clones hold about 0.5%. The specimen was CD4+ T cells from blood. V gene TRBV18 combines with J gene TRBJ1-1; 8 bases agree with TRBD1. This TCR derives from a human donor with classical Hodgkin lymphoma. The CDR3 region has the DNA TGTGCCAGCTCACCTGTCGAAGGACAGGGAACGAACACTGAAGCTTTCTTT. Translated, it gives CASSPVEGQGTNTEAFF.